The rows below give T cell receptor beta chains drawn from one sample of a study of regulatory T cells in long-lasting Graves disease. TCRdb recomputed calls from the reads with MiXCR, one row per CDR3 protein. The table lists roughly 760 distinct CDR3 sequences, around 78% of them singletons. The specimen comprised peripheral blood mononuclear cells (PBMCs), sampled with antithyroid drug treatment, in newly diagnosed or persistent Graves disease (not recorded which). The receptors come from a female donor with Graves disease. The CDR3 runs from the conserved cysteine through the conserved F or W. The D gene is left open where the match is weak. Size is omitted from some rows. Given values are once, few, many or a class for expanded clones.

TRBJ2-1	TRBV10-2	TRBD2	.	CASSVVAGYNEQFF	TGCGCCAGCAGTGTAGTAGCGGGGTACAATGAGCAGTTCTTC
TRBJ1-5	TRBV2	.	.	CASRLTPSAPQHF	TGTGCCAGCAGGCTGACTCCGTCGGCGCCCCAGCATTTT
TRBJ2-7	TRBV12-3/TRBV12-4	TRBD1	.	CASSPGTATYEQYF	TGTGCCAGCAGTCCCGGGACAGCCACCTACGAGCAGTACTTC
TRBJ2-2	TRBV5-1	.	.	CASSQTTADTGELFF	TGCGCCAGCAGCCAGACGACAGCGGACACCGGGGAGCTGTTTTTT
TRBJ1-1	TRBV7-3	.	once	CASRANGQSTEAFF	TGTGCCAGCCGAGCGAATGGACAGAGCACTGAAGCTTTCTTT
TRBJ2-3	TRBV25-1	.	few	CASSERGGQAGTDTQYF	TGTGCCAGCAGTGAACGGGGCGGGCAGGCAGGCACAGATACGCAGTATTTT
TRBJ1-3	TRBV11-1	.	.	CASSLNFSPGNTIYF	TGTGCCAGCAGCTTAAACTTCAGTCCCGGAAACACCATATATTTT
TRBJ2-4	TRBV12-3/TRBV12-4	.	.	CASSFGPKLAKNIQYF	TGTGCCAGCAGTTTTGGGCCCAAATTAGCCAAAAACATTCAGTACTTC
TRBJ1-5	TRBV6-2/TRBV6-3	TRBD1	.	CASSRTGINQPQHF	TGTGCCAGCAGTCGGACAGGGATCAATCAGCCCCAGCATTTT
TRBJ1-1	TRBV11-2	.	.	CASRNRAGDTEAFF	TGTGCCAGCAGAAACAGGGCCGGGGACACTGAAGCTTTCTTT
TRBJ2-1	TRBV19	TRBD2	.	CASSAPSGRGNEQFF	TGTGCCAGTAGTGCCCCTAGCGGGAGGGGTAATGAGCAGTTCTTC
TRBJ2-5	TRBV6-2/TRBV6-3	.	few	CASSYPQETQYF	TGTGCCAGCAGTTACCCTCAAGAGACCCAGTACTTC
TRBJ2-5	TRBV7-3	.	.	CASSLNGRQETQYF	TGTGCCAGCAGCTTAAACGGACGACAAGAGACCCAGTACTTC
TRBJ2-7	TRBV6-2/TRBV6-3	.	.	CASSYPRRGDSYEQYF	TGTGCCAGCAGTTACCCGAGAAGGGGGGACTCCTACGAGCAGTACTTC
TRBJ2-1	TRBV5-1	.	.	CASSLGGQISYNEQFF	TGCGCCAGCAGCTTGGGCGGGCAGATCTCCTACAATGAGCAGTTCTTC
TRBJ1-6	TRBV7-2	.	.	CASSFPGRDRSPLHF	TGTGCCAGCAGCTTCCCGGGGAGGGACCGATCACCCCTCCACTTT
TRBJ1-5	TRBV20-1	.	.	CSARDGFSNQPQHF	TGCAGTGCCCGGGACGGGTTTAGCAATCAGCCCCAGCATTTT
TRBJ2-1	TRBV28	.	.	CASTRGNEQFF	TGTGCCAGCACCCGGGGGAATGAGCAGTTCTTC
TRBJ1-5	TRBV19	TRBD1	.	CASGDRDQPQHF	TGTGCCAGTGGAGACAGGGACCAGCCCCAGCATTTT
TRBJ2-5	TRBV11-1	.	.	CASSNRGAQTQYF	TGTGCCAGTAGCAACCGGGGGGCCCAGACCCAGTACTTC
TRBJ2-3	TRBV6-2/TRBV6-3	TRBD1	once	CASSKGQGTTDTQYF	TGTGCCAGCAGCAAGGGACAGGGGACCACAGATACGCAGTATTTT
TRBJ1-2	TRBV12-3/TRBV12-4	TRBD1	.	CAVGQGFNYGYTF	TGTGCCGTGGGACAGGGGTTTAACTATGGCTACACCTTC
TRBJ2-5	TRBV14	TRBD1	.	CASSPRDRYQETQYF	TGTGCCAGCAGCCCTCGGGACAGGTACCAAGAGACCCAGTACTTC
TRBJ2-5	TRBV23-1	.	.	CASSLDILGRVETQYF	TGCGCCAGCAGTCTCGACATACTCGGCAGGGTAGAGACCCAGTACTTC
TRBJ2-3	TRBV4-1	TRBD1	.	CASSQDQGARTDTQYF	TGCGCCAGCAGCCAAGATCAGGGGGCGAGGACAGATACGCAGTATTTT
TRBJ2-2	TRBV4-2	.	.	CASSHPGYPGELFF	TGTGCCAGCAGCCACCCAGGGTATCCGGGGGAGCTGTTTTTT
TRBJ1-3	TRBV6-2/TRBV6-3	.	few	CASRYSSGNTIYF	TGTGCCAGCAGATACAGCTCTGGAAACACCATATATTTT
TRBJ1-6	TRBV2	.	.	CASSEGYGVSPLHF	TGTGCCAGCAGTGAAGGGTACGGGGTCTCACCCCTCCACTTT
TRBJ1-2	TRBV11-2	TRBD1	.	CASSFMDRATGYGYTF	TGTGCCAGCAGCTTTATGGACAGGGCCACAGGCTATGGCTACACCTTC
TRBJ1-2	TRBV6-1	.	.	CASSELGGYGYTF	TGTGCCAGCAGTGAACTCGGAGGGTATGGCTACACCTTC
TRBJ2-3	TRBV4-1	.	.	CASSKAGQFTDTQYF	TGCGCCAGCAGCAAAGCCGGACAGTTCACAGATACGCAGTATTTT
TRBJ2-5	TRBV24-1	.	.	CATSDDRQETQYF	TGTGCCACCAGTGATGACAGGCAAGAGACCCAGTACTTC
TRBJ2-7	TRBV5-6	TRBD2	.	CASSYLAGGPSYEQYF	TGTGCCAGCAGCTATCTAGCGGGAGGGCCTTCCTACGAGCAGTACTTC
TRBJ1-2	TRBV18	.	once	CASSPNAARANYGYTF	TGTGCCAGCTCACCCAATGCGGCACGGGCTAACTATGGCTACACCTTC
TRBJ2-3	TRBV20-1	TRBD2	once	CSAYSGSTDTQYF	TGCAGTGCTTATAGCGGGTCCACAGATACGCAGTATTTT
TRBJ2-3	TRBV7-8	TRBD2	.	CASSLAGRERGTDTQYF	TGTGCCAGCAGCTTAGCTGGGAGGGAGAGGGGCACAGATACGCAGTATTTT
TRBJ1-5	TRBV6-2/TRBV6-3	TRBD1	.	CASKDRDQQPQHF	TGTGCCAGCAAAGACAGGGATCAACAGCCCCAGCATTTT
TRBJ1-1	TRBV4-2	.	.	CASSPMPQVNTEAFF	TGTGCCAGCAGCCCAATGCCCCAGGTGAACACTGAAGCTTTCTTT
TRBJ2-5	TRBV6-5	.	.	CASSSPGRSFGKTQYF	TGTGCCAGCAGTTCTCCCGGAAGAAGCTTCGGGAAGACCCAGTACTTC
TRBJ1-2	TRBV7-2	.	.	CASSLVSSNYGYTF	TGTGCCAGCAGCTTAGTCAGCTCTAACTATGGCTACACCTTC
TRBJ1-1	TRBV27	.	.	CASSFSGNTEAFF	TGTGCCAGCAGTTTTTCGGGGAACACTGAAGCTTTCTTT
TRBJ2-7	TRBV28	TRBD2	.	CASIAGTYEQYF	TGTGCCAGCATAGCGGGTACCTACGAGCAGTACTTC
TRBJ2-7	TRBV3-1	.	.	CASSQDRVGEQYF	TGTGCCAGCAGCCAAGATCGGGTGGGCGAGCAGTACTTC
TRBJ2-5	TRBV29-1	.	.	CSVRLGGSSETQYF	TGCAGCGTTAGGTTAGGAGGGTCTTCAGAGACCCAGTACTTC
TRBJ2-7	TRBV10-3	TRBD1	few	CAISGTGVYEQYF	TGTGCCATCAGTGGAACAGGGGTCTACGAGCAGTACTTC
TRBJ2-3	TRBV3-1	TRBD2	.	CASRPIAGPTDTQYF	TGTGCCAGCAGGCCGATAGCGGGCCCCACAGATACGCAGTATTTT
TRBJ2-3	TRBV11-2	.	.	CASSLGLSYTQYF	TGTGCCAGCAGCTTGGGACTGTCATATACGCAGTATTTT
TRBJ2-3	TRBV7-2	.	few	CAISLGATQYF	TGTGCCATTTCATTGGGGGCTACGCAGTATTTT
TRBJ1-3	TRBV20-1	.	.	CSARVLGNLDTIYF	TGCAGTGCTAGAGTGTTGGGTAATCTGGACACCATATATTTT